This record looks at one TCR beta chain sequence and its context. This specimen comes from a study of shared clonotypes between healthy human individuals. TCRdb's table, derived via immunoSEQ multiplex PCR, lists solely in-frame clones and lacks some. The sample has under 850,000 clones; 85% to 95% are singletons. CD45RO-negative CD8 cells positively selected for CCR7 made up the naive population, which excluded terminally differentiated effector memory CD45RA+ cells. CDR1 and CDR2 (germline): SGHTA, FQGNSA. Trimming shortened V by 3 bases and J by 0 bases, and 14 bases separated the two germline ends. The CDR3 loop spans 17 amino acids.

The chain has TRBV7-2 and TRBJ2-2, with D uncertain. The source is a man aged 25 to 40 in good health. The sequenced sample consisted of naive CD8+ T cells sorted from blood. In nucleotides, the CDR3 is TGTGCCAGCAGCTTGCCTTTCCCGGAACCGAACACCGGGGAGCTGTTTTTT. Protein sequence: CASSLPFPEPNTGELFF.